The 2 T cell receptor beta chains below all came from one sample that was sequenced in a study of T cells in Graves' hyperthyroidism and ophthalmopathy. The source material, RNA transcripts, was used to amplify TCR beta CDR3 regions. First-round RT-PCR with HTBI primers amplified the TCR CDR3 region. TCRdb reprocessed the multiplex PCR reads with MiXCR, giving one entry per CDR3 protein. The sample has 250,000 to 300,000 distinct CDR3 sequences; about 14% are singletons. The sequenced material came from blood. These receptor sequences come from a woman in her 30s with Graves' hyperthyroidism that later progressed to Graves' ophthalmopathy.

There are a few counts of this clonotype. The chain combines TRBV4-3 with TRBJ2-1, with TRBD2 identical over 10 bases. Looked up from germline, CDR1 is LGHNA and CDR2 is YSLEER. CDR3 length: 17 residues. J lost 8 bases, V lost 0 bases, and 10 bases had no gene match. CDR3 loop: CASSQETRLAGVDEQFF. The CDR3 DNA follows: TGCGCCAGCAGCCAAGAAACGCGCCTAGCGGGAGTGGATGAGCAGTTCTTC.

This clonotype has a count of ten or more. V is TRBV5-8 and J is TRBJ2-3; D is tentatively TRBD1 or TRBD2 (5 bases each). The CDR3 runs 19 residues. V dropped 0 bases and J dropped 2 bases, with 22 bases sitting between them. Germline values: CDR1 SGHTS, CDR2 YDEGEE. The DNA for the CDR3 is TGTGCCAGCAGCTTGGCCTTGGTGGAGCGGTGGGGGAACACAGATACGCAGTATTTT. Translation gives CASSLALVERWGNTDTQYF.